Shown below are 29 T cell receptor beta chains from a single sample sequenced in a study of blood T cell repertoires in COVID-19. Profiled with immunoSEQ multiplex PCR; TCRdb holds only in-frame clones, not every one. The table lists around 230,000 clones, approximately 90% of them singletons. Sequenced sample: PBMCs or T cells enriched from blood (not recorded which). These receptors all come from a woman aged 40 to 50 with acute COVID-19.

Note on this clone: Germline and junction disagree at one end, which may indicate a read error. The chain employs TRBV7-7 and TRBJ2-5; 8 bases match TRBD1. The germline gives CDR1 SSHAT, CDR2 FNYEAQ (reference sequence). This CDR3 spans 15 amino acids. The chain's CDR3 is CASSPGTGRRETQYF. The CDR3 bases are TGTGCTAGCAGCCCTGGGACAGGTCGGCGAGAGACCCAGTACTTC.

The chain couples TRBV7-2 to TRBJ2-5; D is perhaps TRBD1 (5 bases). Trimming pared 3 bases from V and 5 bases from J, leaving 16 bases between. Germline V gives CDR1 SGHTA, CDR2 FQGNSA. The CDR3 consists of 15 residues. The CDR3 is CASSFNPQGWETQYF. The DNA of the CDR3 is TGTGCCAGCAGCTTCAATCCCCAGGGCTGGGAGACCCAGTACTTC.

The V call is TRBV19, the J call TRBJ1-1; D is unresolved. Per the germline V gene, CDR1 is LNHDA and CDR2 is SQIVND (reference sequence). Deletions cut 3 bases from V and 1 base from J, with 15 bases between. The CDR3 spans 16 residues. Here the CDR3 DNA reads TGTGCCAGTAGTATTTCAAGTCGGGCGGGGAACACTGAAGCTTTCTTT. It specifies CASSISSRAGNTEAFF.

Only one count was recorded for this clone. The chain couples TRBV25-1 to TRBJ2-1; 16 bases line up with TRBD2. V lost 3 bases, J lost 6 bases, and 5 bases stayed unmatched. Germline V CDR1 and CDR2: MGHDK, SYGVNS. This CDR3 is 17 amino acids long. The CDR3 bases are TGTGCCAGCAGTGAGACCGGGACTAGCGGGGGGGCCAATGAGCAGTTCTTC. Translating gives CASSETGTSGGANEQFF.

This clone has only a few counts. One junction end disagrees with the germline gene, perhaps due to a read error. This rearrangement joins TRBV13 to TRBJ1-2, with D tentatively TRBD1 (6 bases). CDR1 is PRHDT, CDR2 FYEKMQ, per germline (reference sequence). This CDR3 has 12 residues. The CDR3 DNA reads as TGTGCCAGCAGCTACGAGGACAGTTTAAGGGCCTTC. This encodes CASSYEDSLRAF. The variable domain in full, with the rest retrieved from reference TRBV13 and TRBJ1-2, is AAGVIQSPRHLIKEKRETATLKCYPIPRHDTVYWYQQGPGQDPQFLISFYEKMQSDKGSIPDRFSAQQFSDYHSELNMSSLELGDSALYFCASSYEDSLRAFGSGTRLTVV.

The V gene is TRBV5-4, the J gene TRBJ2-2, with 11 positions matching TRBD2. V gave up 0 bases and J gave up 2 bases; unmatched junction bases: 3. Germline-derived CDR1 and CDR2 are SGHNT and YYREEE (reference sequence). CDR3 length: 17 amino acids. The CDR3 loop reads CASSLDLAGGNTGELFF. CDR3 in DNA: TGTGCCAGCAGCTTGGACCTAGCGGGGGGCAACACCGGGGAGCTGTTTTTT.

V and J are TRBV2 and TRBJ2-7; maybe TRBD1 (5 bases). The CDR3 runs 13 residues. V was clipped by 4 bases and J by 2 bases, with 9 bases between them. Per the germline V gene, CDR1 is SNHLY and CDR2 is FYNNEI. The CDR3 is CASSVRGPYEQYF. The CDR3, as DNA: TGTGCCAGCAGTGTAAGGGGCCCCTACGAGCAGTACTTC.

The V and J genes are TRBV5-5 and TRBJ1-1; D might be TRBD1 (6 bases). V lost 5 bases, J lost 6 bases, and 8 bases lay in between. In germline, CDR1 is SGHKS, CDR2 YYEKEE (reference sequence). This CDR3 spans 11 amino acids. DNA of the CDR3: TGTGCCAGCAGGGGGGCGGCTGAAGCTTTCTTT. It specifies CASRGAAEAFF.

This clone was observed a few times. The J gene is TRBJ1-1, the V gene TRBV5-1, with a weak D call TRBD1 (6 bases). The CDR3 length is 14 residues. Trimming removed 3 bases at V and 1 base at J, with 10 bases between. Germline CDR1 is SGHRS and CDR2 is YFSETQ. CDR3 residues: CASSSTGQNTEAFF. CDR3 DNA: TGCGCCAGCAGCTCCACAGGGCAGAACACTGAAGCTTTCTTT.

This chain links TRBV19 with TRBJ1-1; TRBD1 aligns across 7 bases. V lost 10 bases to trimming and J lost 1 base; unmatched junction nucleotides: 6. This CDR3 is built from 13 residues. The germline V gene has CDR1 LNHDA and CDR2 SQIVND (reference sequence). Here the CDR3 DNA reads TGTGCCACCCTGACAGGGACGAACACTGAAGCTTTCTTT. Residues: CATLTGTNTEAFF.

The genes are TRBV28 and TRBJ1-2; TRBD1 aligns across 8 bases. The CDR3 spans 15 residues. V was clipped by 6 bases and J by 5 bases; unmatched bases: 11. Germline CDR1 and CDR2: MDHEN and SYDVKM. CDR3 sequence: CASSPGQVVGYGYTF. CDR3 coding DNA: TGTGCCAGCAGCCCGGGACAGGTCGTTGGGTATGGCTACACCTTC.

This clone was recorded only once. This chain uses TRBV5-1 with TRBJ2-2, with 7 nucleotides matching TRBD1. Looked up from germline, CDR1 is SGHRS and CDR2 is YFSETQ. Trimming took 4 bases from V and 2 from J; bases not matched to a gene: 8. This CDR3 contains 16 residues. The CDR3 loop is CASSPQGGLNTGELFF. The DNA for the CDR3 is TGCGCCAGCAGCCCTCAAGGGGGCTTAAACACCGGGGAGCTGTTTTTT. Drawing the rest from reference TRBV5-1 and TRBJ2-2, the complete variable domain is KAGVTQTPRYLIKTRGQQVTLSCSPISGHRSVSWYQQTPGQGLQFLFEYFSETQRNKGNFPGRFSGRQFSNSRSEMNVSTLELGDSALYLCASSPQGGLNTGELFFGEGSRLTVL.

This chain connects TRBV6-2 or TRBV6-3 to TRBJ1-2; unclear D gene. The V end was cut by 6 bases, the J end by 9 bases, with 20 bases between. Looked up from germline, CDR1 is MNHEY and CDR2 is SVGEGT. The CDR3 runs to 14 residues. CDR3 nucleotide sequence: TGTGCCAGCAGCCAAGGCATGGAGGGTTATCGCTACACCTTC. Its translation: CASSQGMEGYRYTF.

The CDR3 region has the DNA TGTGCCAGCAGCAAAGCCCCCGCCCCGAGACAGGGTAGACGTATAGCCAAAAACATTCAGTACTTC. Translating it yields CASSKAPAPRQGRRIAKNIQYF. The chain combines TRBV21-1 with TRBJ2-4; the table calls TRBD1, which could not be checked here. TRBV21-1 is listed as a pseudogene. CDR3 length: 22 amino acids.

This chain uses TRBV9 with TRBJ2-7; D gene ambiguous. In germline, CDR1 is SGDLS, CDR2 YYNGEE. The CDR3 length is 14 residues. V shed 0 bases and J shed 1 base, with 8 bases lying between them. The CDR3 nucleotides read TGTGCCAGCAGCGTAGCGGTAAAGTCCTACGAGCAGTACTTC. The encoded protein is CASSVAVKSYEQYF.

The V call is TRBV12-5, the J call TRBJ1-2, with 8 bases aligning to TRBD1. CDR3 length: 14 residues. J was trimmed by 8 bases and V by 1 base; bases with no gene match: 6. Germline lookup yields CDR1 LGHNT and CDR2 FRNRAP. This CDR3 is CASGLATGVDGYTF. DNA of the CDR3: TGTGCTAGTGGTTTGGCGACAGGGGTAGACGGCTACACCTTC.

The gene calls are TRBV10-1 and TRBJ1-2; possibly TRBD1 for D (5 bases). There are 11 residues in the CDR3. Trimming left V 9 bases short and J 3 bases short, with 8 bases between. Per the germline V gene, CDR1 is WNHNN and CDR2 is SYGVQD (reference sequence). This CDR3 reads CASQGDYGYTF. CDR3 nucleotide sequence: TGCGCCAGTCAGGGTGACTATGGCTACACCTTC.

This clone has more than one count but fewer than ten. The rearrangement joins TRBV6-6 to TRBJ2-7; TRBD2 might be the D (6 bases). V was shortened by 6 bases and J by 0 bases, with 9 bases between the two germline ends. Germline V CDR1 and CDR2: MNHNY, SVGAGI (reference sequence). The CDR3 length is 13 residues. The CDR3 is CASRPGGSYEQYF. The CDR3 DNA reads TGTGCCAGCAGGCCCGGGGGCTCCTACGAGCAGTACTTC.

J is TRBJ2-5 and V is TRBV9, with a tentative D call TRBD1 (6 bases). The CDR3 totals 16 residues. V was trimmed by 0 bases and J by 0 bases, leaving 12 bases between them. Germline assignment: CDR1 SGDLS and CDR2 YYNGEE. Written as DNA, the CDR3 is TGTGCCAGCAGCGTAGGTGGAAGGGACAACCAAGAGACCCAGTACTTC. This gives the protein CASSVGGRDNQETQYF.

The chain's CDR3 is CASSLGTVYNSPLHF. CDR3 sequence (DNA): TGCGCCAGCAGCTTGGGGACAGTTTATAATTCACCCCTCCACTTT. This sequence joins TRBV5-1 and TRBJ1-6, with D possibly matching TRBD1 (6 bases). This CDR3 comprises 15 residues. Germline assignment: CDR1 SGHRS and CDR2 YFSETQ. V lost 0 bases and J lost 4, with 8 bases in between.

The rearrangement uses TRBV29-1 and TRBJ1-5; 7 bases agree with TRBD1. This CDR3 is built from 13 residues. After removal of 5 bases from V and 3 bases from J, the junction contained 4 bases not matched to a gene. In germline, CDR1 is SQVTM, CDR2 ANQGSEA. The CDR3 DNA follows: TGCAGCGTTTCGGACAGGACCAATCAGCCCCAGCATTTT. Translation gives CSVSDRTNQPQHF.

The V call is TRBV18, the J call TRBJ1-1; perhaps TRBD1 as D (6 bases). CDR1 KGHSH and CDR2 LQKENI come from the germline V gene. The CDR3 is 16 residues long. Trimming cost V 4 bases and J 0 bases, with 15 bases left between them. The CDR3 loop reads CASSHSLDSMNTEAFF. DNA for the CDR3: TGTGCCAGCTCACACTCCTTGGACAGCATGAACACTGAAGCTTTCTTT.

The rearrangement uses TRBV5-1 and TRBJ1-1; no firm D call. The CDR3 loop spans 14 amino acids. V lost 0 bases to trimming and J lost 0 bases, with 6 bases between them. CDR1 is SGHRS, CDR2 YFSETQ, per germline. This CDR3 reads CASSLARLNTEAFF. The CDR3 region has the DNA TGCGCCAGCAGCTTGGCGCGTCTGAACACTGAAGCTTTCTTT.

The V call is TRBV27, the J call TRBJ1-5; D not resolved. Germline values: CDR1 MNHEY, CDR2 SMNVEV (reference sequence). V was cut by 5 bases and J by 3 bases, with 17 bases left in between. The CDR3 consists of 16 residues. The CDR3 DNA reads TGTGCCAGCAGTCCCGATATGGGCCTAACCAATCAGCCCCAGCATTTT. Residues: CASSPDMGLTNQPQHF.

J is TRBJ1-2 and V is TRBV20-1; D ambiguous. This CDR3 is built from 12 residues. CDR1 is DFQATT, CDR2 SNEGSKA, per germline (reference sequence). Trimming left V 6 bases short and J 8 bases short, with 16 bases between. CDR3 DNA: TGCAGTGCAAGTCCCCTTCCCGGGGGCTACACCTTC. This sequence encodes CSASPLPGGYTF.

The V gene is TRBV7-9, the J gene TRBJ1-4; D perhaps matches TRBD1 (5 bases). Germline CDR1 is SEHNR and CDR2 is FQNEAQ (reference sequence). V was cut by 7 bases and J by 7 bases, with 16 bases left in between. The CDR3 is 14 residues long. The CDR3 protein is CASTRDSYVEKLFF. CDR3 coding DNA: TGTGCCAGCACTAGAGACAGTTACGTTGAAAAACTGTTTTTT.

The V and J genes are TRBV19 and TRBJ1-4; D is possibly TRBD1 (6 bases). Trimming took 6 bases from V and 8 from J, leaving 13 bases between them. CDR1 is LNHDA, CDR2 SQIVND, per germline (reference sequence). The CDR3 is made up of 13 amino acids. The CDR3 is CASSAGATEKLFF. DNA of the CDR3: TGTGCCAGTAGCGCAGGGGCTACCGAAAAACTGTTTTTT.

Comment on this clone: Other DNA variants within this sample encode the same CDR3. The CDR3 nucleotides read TGTGCCAGCAGTTTACAGGGTTCCTACGAGCAGTACTTC. It yields the protein CASSLQGSYEQYF. The chain uses TRBV12-3 or TRBV12-4 and TRBJ2-7; D might be TRBD1 (5 bases). Trimming left V 2 bases short and J 1 base short, with 6 bases between. CDR3 length equals 13 residues.

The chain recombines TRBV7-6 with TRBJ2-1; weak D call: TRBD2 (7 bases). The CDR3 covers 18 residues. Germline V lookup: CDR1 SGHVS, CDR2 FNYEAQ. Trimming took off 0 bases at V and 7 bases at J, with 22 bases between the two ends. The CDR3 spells CASSLADRGRGSKNEQFF. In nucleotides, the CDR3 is TGTGCCAGCAGCTTAGCCGACCGGGGGCGGGGGAGCAAGAATGAGCAGTTCTTC.